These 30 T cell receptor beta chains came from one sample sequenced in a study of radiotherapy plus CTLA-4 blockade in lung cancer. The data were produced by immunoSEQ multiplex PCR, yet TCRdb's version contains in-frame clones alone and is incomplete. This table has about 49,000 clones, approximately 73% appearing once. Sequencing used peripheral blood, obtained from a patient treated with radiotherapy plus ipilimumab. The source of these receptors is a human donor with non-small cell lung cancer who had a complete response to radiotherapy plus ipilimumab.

The CDR3 sequence: CATGREGSGDTQYF. CDR3 sequence (DNA): TGTGCCACCGGGCGGGAGGGGTCGGGAGATACGCAGTATTTT. The J gene is TRBJ2-3, the V gene TRBV10-3; 9 bases are a match to TRBD2. Trimming cost V 10 bases and J 5 bases; bases outside gene matches: 10. Per the germline V gene, CDR1 is ENHRY and CDR2 is SYGVKD. This CDR3 has 14 amino acids.

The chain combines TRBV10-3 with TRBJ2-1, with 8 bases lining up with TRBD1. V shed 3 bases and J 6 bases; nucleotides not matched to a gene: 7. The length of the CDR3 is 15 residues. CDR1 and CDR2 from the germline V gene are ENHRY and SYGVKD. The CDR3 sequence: CAISDTGGSGNEQFF. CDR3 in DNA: TGTGCCATCAGTGATACAGGGGGGTCGGGCAATGAGCAGTTCTTC.

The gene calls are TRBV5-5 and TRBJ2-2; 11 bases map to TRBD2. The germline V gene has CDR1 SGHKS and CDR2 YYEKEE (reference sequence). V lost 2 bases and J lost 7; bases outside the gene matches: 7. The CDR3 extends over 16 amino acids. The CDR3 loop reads CASSFRTSGRVGELFF. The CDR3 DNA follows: TGTGCCAGCAGCTTTCGCACTAGCGGGAGAGTCGGGGAGCTGTTTTTT.

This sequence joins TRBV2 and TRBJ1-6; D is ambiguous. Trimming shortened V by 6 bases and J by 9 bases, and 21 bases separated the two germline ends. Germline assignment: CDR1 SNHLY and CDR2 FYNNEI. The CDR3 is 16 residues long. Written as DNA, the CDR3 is TGTGCCAGCAGGTCCTGGTCCGGGATTGATAGTTCACCCCTCCACTTT. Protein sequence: CASRSWSGIDSSPLHF.

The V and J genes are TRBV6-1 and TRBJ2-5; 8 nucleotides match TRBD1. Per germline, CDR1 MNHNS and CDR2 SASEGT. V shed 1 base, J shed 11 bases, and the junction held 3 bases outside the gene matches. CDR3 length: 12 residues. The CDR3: CASSEEGTGQYF. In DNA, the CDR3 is TGTGCCAGCAGTGAAGAGGGGACAGGACAGTACTTC.

The CDR3 sequence: CASSEDRARNTEAFF. The DNA for the CDR3 is TGTGCCAGCAGTGAAGACAGGGCCCGTAACACTGAAGCTTTCTTT. The rearrangement joins TRBV2 to TRBJ1-1; weak D call: TRBD1 (6 bases). This CDR3 comprises 15 residues. V lost 1 base and J lost 2, with 11 bases in between. The germline gives CDR1 SNHLY, CDR2 FYNNEI.

The CDR3 nucleotides read TGTGCCAGCAGCCAGTTAGCTAACTATGGCTACACCTTC. It yields the protein CASSQLANYGYTF. The genes are TRBV16 and TRBJ1-2; D is undetermined. Deletions cut 3 bases from V and 0 bases from J, with 5 bases between. Germline V gene sequence: CDR1 KGHSY, CDR2 FQNENV. CDR3 length equals 13 residues.

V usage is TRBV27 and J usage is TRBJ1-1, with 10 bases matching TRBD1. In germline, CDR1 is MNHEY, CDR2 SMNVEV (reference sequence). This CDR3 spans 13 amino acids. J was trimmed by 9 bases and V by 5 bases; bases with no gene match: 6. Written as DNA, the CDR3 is TGTGCCAGCAGTCCACGGGACAGGGGTAAAGCTTTCTTT. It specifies CASSPRDRGKAFF.

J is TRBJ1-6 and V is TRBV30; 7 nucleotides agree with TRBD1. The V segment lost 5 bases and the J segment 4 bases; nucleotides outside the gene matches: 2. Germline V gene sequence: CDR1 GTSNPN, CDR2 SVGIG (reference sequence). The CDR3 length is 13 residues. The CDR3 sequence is CAWGGQYNSPLHF. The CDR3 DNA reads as TGTGCCTGGGGGGGACAGTATAATTCACCCCTCCACTTT.

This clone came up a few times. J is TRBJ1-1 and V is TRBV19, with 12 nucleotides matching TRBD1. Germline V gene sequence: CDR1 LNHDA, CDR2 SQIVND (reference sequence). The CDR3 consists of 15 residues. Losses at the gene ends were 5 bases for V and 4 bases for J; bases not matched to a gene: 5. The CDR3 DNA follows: TGTGCCAGTAGTGATGGGACAGGGGGCTCCACTGAAGCTTTCTTT. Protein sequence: CASSDGTGGSTEAFF.

The CDR3 is CASSPNPGGTRNEQYF. In nucleotides, the CDR3 is TGTGCCAGCTCACCAAACCCAGGAGGGACTAGGAACGAGCAGTACTTC. V usage is TRBV18 and J usage is TRBJ2-7; 8 bases are shared with TRBD2. This CDR3 spans 16 amino acids. V was pared by 2 bases and J by 5 bases, with 11 bases of the junction left unmatched. Germline V gene data show CDR1 as KGHSH and CDR2 as LQKENI.

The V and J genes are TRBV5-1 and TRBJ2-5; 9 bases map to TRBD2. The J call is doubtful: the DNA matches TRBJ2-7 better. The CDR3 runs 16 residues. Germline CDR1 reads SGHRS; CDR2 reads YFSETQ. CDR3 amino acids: CASSLSAGGMIYEQYF. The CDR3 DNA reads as TGCGCCAGCAGCTTGTCGGCGGGAGGGATGATTTACGAGCAGTACTTC.

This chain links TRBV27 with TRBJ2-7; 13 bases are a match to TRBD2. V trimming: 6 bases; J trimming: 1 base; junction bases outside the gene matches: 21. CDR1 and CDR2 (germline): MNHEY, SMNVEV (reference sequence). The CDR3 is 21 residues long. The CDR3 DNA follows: TGTGCCAGCAGCCCGGGACAGGGCGTTATTCGGACTAGCGGGAGTTCCTACGAGCAGTACTTC. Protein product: CASSPGQGVIRTSGSSYEQYF.

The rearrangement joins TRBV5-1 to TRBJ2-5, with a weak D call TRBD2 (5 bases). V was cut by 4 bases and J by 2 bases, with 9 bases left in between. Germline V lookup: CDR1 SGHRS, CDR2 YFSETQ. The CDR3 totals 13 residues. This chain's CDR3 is CASSDGGQETQYF. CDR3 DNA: TGCGCCAGCAGCGACGGAGGTCAAGAGACCCAGTACTTC.

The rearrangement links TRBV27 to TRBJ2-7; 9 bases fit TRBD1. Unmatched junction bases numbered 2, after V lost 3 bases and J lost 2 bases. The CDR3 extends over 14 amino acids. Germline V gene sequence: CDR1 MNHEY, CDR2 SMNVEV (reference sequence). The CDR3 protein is CASSLRQGAYEQYF. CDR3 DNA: TGTGCCAGCAGTTTGCGACAGGGGGCCTACGAGCAGTACTTC.

The CDR3 is CASSLELAGQNTDTQYF. The CDR3 DNA is TGTGCCAGCAGCTTAGAGCTAGCGGGCCAGAACACAGATACGCAGTATTTT. The chain recombines TRBV11-2 with TRBJ2-3; 8 bases fit TRBD2. CDR1 and CDR2 (germline): SGHAT, FQNNGV. There are 17 residues in the CDR3. The J segment lost 2 bases and the V segment lost 0 bases, leaving 7 bases of the junction unmatched. Using reference TRBV11-2 and TRBJ2-3 for the parts outside the CDR3, the full variable domain is EAGVAQSPRYKIIEKRQSVAFWCNPISGHATLYWYQQILGQGPKLLIQFQNNGVVDDSQLPKDRFSAERLKGVDSTLKIQPAKLEDSAVYLCASSLELAGQNTDTQYFGPGTRLTVL.

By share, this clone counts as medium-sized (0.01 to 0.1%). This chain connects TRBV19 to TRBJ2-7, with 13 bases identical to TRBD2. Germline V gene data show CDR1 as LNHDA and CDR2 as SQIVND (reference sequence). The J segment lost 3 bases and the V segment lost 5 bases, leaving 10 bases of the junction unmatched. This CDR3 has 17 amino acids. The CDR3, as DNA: TGTGCCAGTAGTCCTCTGGGACTAGCGGGATCCCTCTACGAGCAGTACTTC. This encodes CASSPLGLAGSLYEQYF. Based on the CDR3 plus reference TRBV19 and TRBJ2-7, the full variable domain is DGGITQSPKYLFRKEGQNVTLSCEQNLNHDAMYWYRQDPGQGLRLIYYSQIVNDFQKGDIAEGYSVSREKKESFPLTVTSAQKNPTAFYLCASSPLGLAGSLYEQYFGPGTRLTVT.

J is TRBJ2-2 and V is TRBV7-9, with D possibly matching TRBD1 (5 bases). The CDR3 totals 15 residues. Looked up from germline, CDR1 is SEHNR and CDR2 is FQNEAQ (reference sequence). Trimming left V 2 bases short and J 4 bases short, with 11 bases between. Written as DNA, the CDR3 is TGTGCCAGCAGCTTACAGGGTACGGTCACCGGGGAGCTGTTTTTT. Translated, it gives CASSLQGTVTGELFF.

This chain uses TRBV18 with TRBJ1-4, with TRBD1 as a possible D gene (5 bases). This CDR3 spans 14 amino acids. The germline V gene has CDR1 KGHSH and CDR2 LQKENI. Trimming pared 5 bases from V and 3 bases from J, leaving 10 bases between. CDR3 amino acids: CASSKQGANEKLFF. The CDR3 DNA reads TGTGCCAGCTCAAAGCAGGGTGCTAATGAAAAACTGTTTTTT.

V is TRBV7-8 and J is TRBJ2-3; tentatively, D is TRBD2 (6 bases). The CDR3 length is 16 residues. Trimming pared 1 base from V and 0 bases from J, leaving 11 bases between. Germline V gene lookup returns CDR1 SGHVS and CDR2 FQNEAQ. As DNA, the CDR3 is TGTGCCAGCAGCTTAGGTCGGAGGGCGAGCACAGATACGCAGTATTTT. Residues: CASSLGRRASTDTQYF. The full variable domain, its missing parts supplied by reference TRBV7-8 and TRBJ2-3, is GAGVSQSPRYKVAKRGQDVALRCDPISGHVSLFWYQQALGQGPEFLTYFQNEAQLDKSGLPSDRFFAERPEGSVSTLKIQRTQQEDSAVYLCASSLGRRASTDTQYFGPGTRLTVL.

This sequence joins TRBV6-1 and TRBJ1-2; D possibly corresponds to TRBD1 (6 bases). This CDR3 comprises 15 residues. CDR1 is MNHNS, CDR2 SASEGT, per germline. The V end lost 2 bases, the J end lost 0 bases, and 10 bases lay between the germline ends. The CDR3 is CASSERTASNYGYTF. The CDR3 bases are TGTGCCAGCAGTGAACGGACAGCCTCTAACTATGGCTACACCTTC.

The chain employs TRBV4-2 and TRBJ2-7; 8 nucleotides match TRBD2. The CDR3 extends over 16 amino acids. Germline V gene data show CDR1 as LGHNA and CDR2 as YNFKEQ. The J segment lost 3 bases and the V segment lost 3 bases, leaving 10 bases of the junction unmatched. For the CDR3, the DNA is TGTGCCAGCAGCCAGGAGGATAGCGGGGATAACTACGAGCAGTACTTC. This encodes CASSQEDSGDNYEQYF.

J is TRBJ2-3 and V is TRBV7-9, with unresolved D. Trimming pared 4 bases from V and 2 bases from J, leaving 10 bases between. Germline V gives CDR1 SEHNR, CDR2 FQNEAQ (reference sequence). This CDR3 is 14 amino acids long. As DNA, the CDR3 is TGTGCCAGCAGCTCGGTGCCCGTCACAGATACGCAGTATTTT. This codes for CASSSVPVTDTQYF.

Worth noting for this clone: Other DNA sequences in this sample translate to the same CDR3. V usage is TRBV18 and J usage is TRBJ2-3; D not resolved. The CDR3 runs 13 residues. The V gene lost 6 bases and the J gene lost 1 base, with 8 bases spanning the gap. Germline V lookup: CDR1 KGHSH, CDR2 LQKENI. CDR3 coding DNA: TGTGCCAGCTCCCCTCGGGGCACAGATACGCAGTATTTT. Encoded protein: CASSPRGTDTQYF.

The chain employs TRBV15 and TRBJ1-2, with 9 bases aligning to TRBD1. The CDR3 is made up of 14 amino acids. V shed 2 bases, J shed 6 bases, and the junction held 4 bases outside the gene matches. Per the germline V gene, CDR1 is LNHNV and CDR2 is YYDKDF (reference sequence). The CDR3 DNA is TGTGCCACCAGCAGACAAGACAGGGGGGATGGCTACACCTTC. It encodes CATSRQDRGDGYTF.

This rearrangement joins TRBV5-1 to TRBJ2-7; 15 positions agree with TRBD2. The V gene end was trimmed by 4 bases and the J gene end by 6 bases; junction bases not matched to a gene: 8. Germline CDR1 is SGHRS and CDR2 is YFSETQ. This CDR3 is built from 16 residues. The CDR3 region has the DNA TGCGCCAGCAGCCCCGGGGGACTAGCGGGAGGCCTCGAGCAGTACTTC. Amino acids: CASSPGGLAGGLEQYF.

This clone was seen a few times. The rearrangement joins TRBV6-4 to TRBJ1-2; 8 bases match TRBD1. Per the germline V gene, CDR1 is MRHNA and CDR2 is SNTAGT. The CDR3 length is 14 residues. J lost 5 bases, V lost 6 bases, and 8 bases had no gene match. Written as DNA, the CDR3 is TGTGCCAGCAGAACCGGACAGGGCCCATATGGCTACACCTTC. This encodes CASRTGQGPYGYTF.

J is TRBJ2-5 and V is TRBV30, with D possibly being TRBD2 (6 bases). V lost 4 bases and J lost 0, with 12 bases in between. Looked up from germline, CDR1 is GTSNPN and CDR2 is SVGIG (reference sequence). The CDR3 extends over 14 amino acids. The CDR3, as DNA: TGTGCCTGGACAGGAGGGGTCTACCAAGAGACCCAGTACTTC. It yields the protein CAWTGGVYQETQYF.

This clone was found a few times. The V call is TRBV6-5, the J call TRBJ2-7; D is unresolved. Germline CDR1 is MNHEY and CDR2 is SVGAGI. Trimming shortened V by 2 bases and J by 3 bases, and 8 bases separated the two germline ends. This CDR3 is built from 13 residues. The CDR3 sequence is CASSYDRSYEQYF. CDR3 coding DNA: TGTGCCAGCAGTTACGATAGGAGCTACGAGCAGTACTTC.

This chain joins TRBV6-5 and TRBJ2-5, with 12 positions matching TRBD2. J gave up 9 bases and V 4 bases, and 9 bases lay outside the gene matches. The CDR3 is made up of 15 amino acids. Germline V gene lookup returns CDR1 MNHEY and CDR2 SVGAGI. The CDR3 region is CASSLRTSGIGAQYF. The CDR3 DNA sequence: TGTGCCAGCAGTTTACGGACTAGCGGGATAGGGGCCCAGTACTTC.